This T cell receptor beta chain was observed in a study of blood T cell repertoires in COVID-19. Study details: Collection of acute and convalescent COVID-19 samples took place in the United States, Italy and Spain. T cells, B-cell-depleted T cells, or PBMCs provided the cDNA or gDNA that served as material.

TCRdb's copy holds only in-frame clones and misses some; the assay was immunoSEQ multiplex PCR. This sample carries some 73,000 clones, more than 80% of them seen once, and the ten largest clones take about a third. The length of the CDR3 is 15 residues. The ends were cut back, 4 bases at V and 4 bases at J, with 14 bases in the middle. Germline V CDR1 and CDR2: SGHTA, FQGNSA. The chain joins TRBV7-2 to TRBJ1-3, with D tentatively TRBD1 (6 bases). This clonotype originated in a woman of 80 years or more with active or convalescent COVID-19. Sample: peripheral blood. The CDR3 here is CASSWGGASGNTIYF. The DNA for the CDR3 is TGTGCCAGCAGCTGGGGGGGGGCGTCGGGAAACACCATATATTTT.